This T cell receptor beta chain was identified during a study of T cells in Graves' hyperthyroidism and ophthalmopathy. Study in general: Sampling of peripheral blood happened at initial diagnosis, prior to any treatment.

RNA transcripts yielded amplified TCR beta CDR3 regions. The study used the HTBI primer set for a first-round RT-PCR of the TCR CDR3. Using its own MiXCR run on the multiplex PCR reads, TCRdb lists one record per CDR3 protein. This sample yields approximately 610,000 distinct CDR3 sequences, of which 15% to 20% are seen a single time; more than 15% belongs to the top ten. Patients having uncontrolled infection, another autoimmune disease, pregnancy or lactation were not included. Orbital computed tomography, thyroid ultrasound, serum thyroxine and TRAb, and clinical symptoms together informed the diagnoses. The CDR3 is made up of 15 amino acids. CDR1 LGHNA and CDR2 YSLEER come from the germline V gene. J lost 3 bases, V lost 6 bases, and 11 bases had no gene match. Study results and caveats: In simple terms, a model built on 13 V-J features told ophthalmopathy apart from stable hyperthyroidism.

In the case of this clonotype: Its antigen remains unidentified.

The genes are TRBV4-3 and TRBJ2-7, with TRBD1 matching over 7 bases. This TCR came from a woman aged 18-30 years with Graves' hyperthyroidism. Input material: blood. CDR3 loop: CASRLTRDRGYEQYF. In nucleotides, the CDR3 is TGCGCCAGCAGGCTGACCCGGGACAGAGGCTACGAGCAGTACTTC.